Here is one T cell receptor beta chain with its context. Antigen specificity is unknown. Germline CDR1 is MNHEY and CDR2 is SVGAGI. The CDR3 sequence is 15 residues long. Trimming left V 7 bases short and J 1 base short, with 16 bases between. The sample originates from a study of cytomegalovirus exposure and HLA in healthy donors. Study-wide points: The study put 150 to 200 TCR beta chains on its list as cytomegalovirus-associated. Later analysis showed TCR association rates varying by HLA locus, highest for DRB1 and lowest for HLA-C. Most TCR beta V segments were productive about 87% or about 30% of the time in an earlier analysis.

PCR primers comprised 60 Vbeta and 13 Jbeta primers. Using immunoSEQ multiplex PCR, the repertoire was profiled, and TCRdb retains in-frame clones only, with some absent. The sample includes over 100,000 clones, approximately 82% seen only once; the top ten take about a fifth. Sequencing was performed on PBMCs. The chain joins TRBV6-5 to TRBJ1-1; tentatively, D is TRBD1 (6 bases). The source of this sequence is a man aged 25-40 years in good health and CMV-seropositive. CDR3: CASKATGIWNTEAFF. The DNA for the CDR3 is TGTGCCAGCAAAGCAACAGGGATCTGGAACACTGAAGCTTTCTTT.